A single TCR beta chain is shown here with its context. The V gene lost 11 bases and the J gene lost 2 bases, with 15 bases spanning the gap. CDR1 and CDR2 from the germline V gene are MDHEN and SYDVKM. This CDR3 is built from 13 residues. TCRdb keeps only in-frame clones here, not all; method: immunoSEQ multiplex PCR. In the table there are 70,000 to 100,000 clones, 70% to 90% of which are singletons. The sample is drawn from a study of blood T cell repertoires in COVID-19. The chain employs TRBV28 and TRBJ1-2; D is perhaps TRBD1 (5 bases). This sequence originates from a woman over 75 with acute or convalescent COVID-19. The sequenced material came from peripheral blood. The CDR3 protein is CAATGGKNYGYTF. Written as DNA, the CDR3 is TGTGCCGCAACCGGGGGGAAGAACTATGGCTACACCTTC.